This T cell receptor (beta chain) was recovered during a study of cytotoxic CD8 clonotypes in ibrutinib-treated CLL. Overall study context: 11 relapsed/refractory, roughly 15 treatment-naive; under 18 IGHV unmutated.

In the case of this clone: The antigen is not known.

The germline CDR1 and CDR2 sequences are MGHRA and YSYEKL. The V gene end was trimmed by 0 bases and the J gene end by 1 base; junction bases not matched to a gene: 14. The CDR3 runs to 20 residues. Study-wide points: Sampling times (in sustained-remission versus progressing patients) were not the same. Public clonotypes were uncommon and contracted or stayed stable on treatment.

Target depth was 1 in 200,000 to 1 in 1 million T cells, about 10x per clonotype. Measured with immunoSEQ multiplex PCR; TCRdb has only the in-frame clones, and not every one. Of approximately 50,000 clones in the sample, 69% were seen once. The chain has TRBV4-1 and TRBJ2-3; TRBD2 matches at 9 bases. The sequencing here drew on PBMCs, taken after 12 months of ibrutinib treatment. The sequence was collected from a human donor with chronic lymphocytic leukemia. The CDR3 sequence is CASSQDELGIAGARTDTQYF. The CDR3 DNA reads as TGCGCCAGCAGCCAAGATGAATTAGGGATAGCGGGGGCCCGCACAGATACGCAGTATTTT.